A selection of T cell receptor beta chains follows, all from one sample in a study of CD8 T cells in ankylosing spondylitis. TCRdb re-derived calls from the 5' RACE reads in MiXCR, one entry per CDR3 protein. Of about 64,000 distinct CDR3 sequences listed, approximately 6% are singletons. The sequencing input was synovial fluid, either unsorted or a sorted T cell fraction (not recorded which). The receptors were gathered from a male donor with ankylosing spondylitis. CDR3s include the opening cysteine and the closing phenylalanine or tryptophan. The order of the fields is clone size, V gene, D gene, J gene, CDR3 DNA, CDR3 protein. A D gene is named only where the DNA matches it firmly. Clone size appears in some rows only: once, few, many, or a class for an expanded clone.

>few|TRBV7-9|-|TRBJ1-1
TGTGCCAGCAGCTTATTTCAGGGGAACACTGAAGCTTTCTTT
CASSLFQGNTEAFF
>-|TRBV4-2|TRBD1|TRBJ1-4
TGTGCCAGCAGCCAAGCCACCGGGACAGGGAGTGGAAAACTGTTTTTT
CASSQATGTGSGKLFF
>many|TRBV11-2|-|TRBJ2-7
TGTGCCAGCAGCCTTGCAGGGATCAACGAGCAGTACTTC
CASSLAGINEQYF
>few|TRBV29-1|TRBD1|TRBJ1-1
TGCAGTTACCACGGACAGGGGAACACTGAAGCTTTCTTT
CSYHGQGNTEAFF
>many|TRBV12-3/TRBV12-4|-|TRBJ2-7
TGTGCCAGCAGTATACAGGGACGAGTTACCTACGAGCAGTACTTC
CASSIQGRVTYEQYF
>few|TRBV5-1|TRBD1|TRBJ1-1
TGCGCCAGCAGCTTGAGACCGGGGACAGGGGGGACGAACACTGAAGCTTTCTTT
CASSLRPGTGGTNTEAFF
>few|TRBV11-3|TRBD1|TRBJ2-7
TGTGCCAGCAGCTCACAGGGGGTGATGTACGAGCAGTACTTC
CASSSQGVMYEQYF
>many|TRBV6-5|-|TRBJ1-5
TGTGCCAGCAGTTACTTCGCGAGAGATCAGCCCCAGCATTTT
CASSYFARDQPQHF
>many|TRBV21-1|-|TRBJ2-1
TGTGCCAGCAGCAAAGCGGGACTAGACTACAATGAGCAGTTCTTC
CASSKAGLDYNEQFF
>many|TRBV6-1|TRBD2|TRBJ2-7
TGTGCCAGCAGCGGACTAGCGGGAGAATTTTGGTACTTC
CASSGLAGEFWYF
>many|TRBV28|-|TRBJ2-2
TGTGCCAGCAGGGGGACTCCGTTCGGGGAGCTGTTTTTT
CASRGTPFGELFF
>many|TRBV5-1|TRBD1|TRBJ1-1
TGCGCCAGCAGCTTGGGGGACAGGCGGAACACTGAAGCTTTCTTT
CASSLGDRRNTEAFF
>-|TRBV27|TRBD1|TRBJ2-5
TGTGCCAGCAGTCTCCTCGACAGGGGAGTTGGGACCCAGTACTTC
CASSLLDRGVGTQYF
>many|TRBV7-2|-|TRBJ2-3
TGTGCCAGCAGCCTAAGAGTTGAGTTGGCGCAGTATTTT
CASSLRVELAQYF
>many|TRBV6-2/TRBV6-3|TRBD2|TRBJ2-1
TGTGCCAGCAGTGGGACTAGCGGGGGTGGGGGTTACAATGAGCAGTTCTTC
CASSGTSGGGGYNEQFF
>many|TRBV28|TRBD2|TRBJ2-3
TGTGCCAGCAGTTCCATACGACTAGCGGATTTT
CASSSIRLADF
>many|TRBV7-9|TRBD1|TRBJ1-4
TGTGCCAGCAGCCCGGGACAGGGGTTCGAAAAACTGTTTTTT
CASSPGQGFEKLFF
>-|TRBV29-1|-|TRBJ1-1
TGCAGCGTTGAAGTGGGCACTGAAGCTTTCTTT
CSVEVGTEAFF
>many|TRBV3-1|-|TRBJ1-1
TGTGCCAGCAGCCCCGGGACACGCCGGCGGGTCACTGAAGCTTTCTTT
CASSPGTRRRVTEAFF
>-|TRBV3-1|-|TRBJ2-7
TGTGCCAGCAGCCAAGCGGGCAGCAACTACGAGCAGTACTTC
CASSQAGSNYEQYF
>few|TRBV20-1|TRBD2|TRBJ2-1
TGCAGTGCTAGCGGGAGGGTCTACAATGAGCAGTTCTTC
CSASGRVYNEQFF
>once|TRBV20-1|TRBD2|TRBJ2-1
TGCAGTGCTAGAAGTCTAGCGGACTCCTACAATGAGCAGTTCTTC
CSARSLADSYNEQFF
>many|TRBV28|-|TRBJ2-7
TGTGCCAGCAGTTTATCTGTCTACCCCTACGAGCAGTACTTC
CASSLSVYPYEQYF
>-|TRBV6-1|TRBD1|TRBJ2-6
TGTGCCAGCATGAGGACAGGGGCCCCCTCTGGGGCCAACGTCCTGACTTTC
CASMRTGAPSGANVLTF
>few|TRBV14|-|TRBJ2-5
TGTGCCAGCAGCCAAGAGGGAGGAGCGGCAAGGACCCAGTACTTC
CASSQEGGAARTQYF
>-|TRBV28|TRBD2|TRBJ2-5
TGTGCCAGCCGCGGGGGGGCTCACCGCCTGGAGACCCAGTACTTC
CASRGGAHRLETQYF
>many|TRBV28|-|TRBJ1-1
TGTGCCAGCAGTTTTGGGAGCACTGAAGCTTTCTTT
CASSFGSTEAFF
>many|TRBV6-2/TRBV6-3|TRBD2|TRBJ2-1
TGTGCCAGCAGTGGCCTGGGGGTGTTAGCGGGAATGAATGAGCAGTTCTTC
CASSGLGVLAGMNEQFF
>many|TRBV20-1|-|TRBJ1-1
TGCAGTGCTCTACGGACCCAAGAGGCTTTCTTT
CSALRTQEAFF
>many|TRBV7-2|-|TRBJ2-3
TGTGCCAGCAGCTTATCGTACAGCACAGATACGCAGTATTTT
CASSLSYSTDTQYF
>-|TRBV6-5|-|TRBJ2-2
TGTGCCAGCAGTTATTTAGAGGGCTCCGGGGAGCTGTTTTTT
CASSYLEGSGELFF
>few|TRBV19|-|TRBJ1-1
TGTGCCAGTAGCCATCCCGTGAACACTGAAGCTTTCTTT
CASSHPVNTEAFF
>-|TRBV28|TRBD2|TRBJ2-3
TGTGCCAGCAGTCCTCCACTAGCGGGAGTTCATACGCAGTATTTT
CASSPPLAGVHTQYF
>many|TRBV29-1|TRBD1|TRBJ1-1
TGCAGTGTCGACAGGGGGCGCGCTGAAGCTTTCTTT
CSVDRGRAEAFF
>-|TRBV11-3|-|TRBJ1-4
TGTGCCAGCAGTCCTCCCGGGGTTGAAAAACTGTTTTTT
CASSPPGVEKLFF
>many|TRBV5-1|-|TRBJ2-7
TGCGCCAGCAGCGGAGGGGAGGTAACCTACGAGCAGTACTTC
CASSGGEVTYEQYF
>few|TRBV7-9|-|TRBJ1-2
TGTGCCAGCAGCTTATATGAGAGCTATGGCTACACCTTC
CASSLYESYGYTF
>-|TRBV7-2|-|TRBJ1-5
TGTGCCAGCAGCTTGAGTTCAGGGAGGGATCAGCCCCAGCATTTT
CASSLSSGRDQPQHF
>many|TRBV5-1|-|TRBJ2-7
TGCGCCAGCAGCTTGGGGGACACAACCGTCTACGAGCAGTACTTC
CASSLGDTTVYEQYF
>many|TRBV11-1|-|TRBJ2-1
TGTGCCAGCAGCTTAGACTCCCGGGGCGCGGAGCGGACTAATGAGCAGTTCTTC
CASSLDSRGAERTNEQFF
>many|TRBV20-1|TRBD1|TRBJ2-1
TGCAGGGGGGACAGGGCTTTCTACAATGAGCAGTTCTTC
CRGDRAFYNEQFF
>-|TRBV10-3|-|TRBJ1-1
TGTGCCATCAGTGAGTCAGAGGGAGTGAACACTGAAGCTTTCTTT
CAISESEGVNTEAFF
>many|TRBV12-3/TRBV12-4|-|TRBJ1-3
TGTGCCAGCAGTAGGGTGAGATTCGGAAACACCATATATTTT
CASSRVRFGNTIYF
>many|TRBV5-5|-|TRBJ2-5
TGTGCCAGCAGCATAGGGGGGTGGCAGGGAGAGACCCAGTACTTC
CASSIGGWQGETQYF
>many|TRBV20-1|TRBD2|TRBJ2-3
TGCAGTGCTTCCCCTAGCGGGCCGAGCACAGATACGCAGTATTTT
CSASPSGPSTDTQYF
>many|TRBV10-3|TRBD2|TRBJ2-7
TGTGCCATCAGTGCACTGGGACTAGCCTACGAGCAGTACTTC
CAISALGLAYEQYF